These 30 T cell receptor beta chains share one sample of origin, sequenced in a study of shared clonotypes between healthy human individuals. Using immunoSEQ multiplex PCR, the repertoire was profiled, and TCRdb retains in-frame clones only, with some absent. The sample lists about 2.5 million clones, around 92% occurring once. The sample taken for sequencing was naive CD4+ T cells from PBMCs. The subset denotes: CD45RA+ positively selected. The origin of the receptors is a man between 18 and 35 years old in good health. Some clones in this sample may be carry-over from other donors' samples.

Details on this clone: The same CDR3 can be traced to other DNA sequences in this sample. The rearrangement joins TRBV7-2 to TRBJ2-5; D is perhaps TRBD1 (5 bases). The CDR3 covers 13 residues. V was pared by 3 bases and J by 5 bases, with 10 bases between. The germline V gene has CDR1 SGHTA and CDR2 FQGNSA. CDR3 nucleotide sequence: TGTGCCAGCAGCTTTAGGGGTGCCGAGACCCAGTACTTC. This sequence encodes CASSFRGAETQYF. Variable domain in full (rest from reference TRBV7-2 and TRBJ2-5): GAGVSQSPSNKVTEKGKDVELRCDPISGHTALYWYRQSLGQGLEFLIYFQGNSAPDKSGLPSDRFSAERTGGSVSTLTIQRTQQEDSAVYLCASSFRGAETQYFGPGTRLLVL.

V is TRBV30 and J is TRBJ2-3, with 8 bases matching TRBD2. J lost 5 bases, V lost 5 bases, and 12 bases had no gene match. The germline gives CDR1 GTSNPN, CDR2 SVGIG (reference sequence). The CDR3 extends over 15 amino acids. CDR3 nucleotides: TGTGCCTGGCTAGGGGTGAGCGGGAGAGGAGATACGCAGTATTTT. Residues: CAWLGVSGRGDTQYF.

V is TRBV28 and J is TRBJ2-3; no clear D. Germline lookup yields CDR1 MDHEN and CDR2 SYDVKM. The CDR3 sequence is 20 residues long. Trimming took off 2 bases at V and 6 bases at J, with 30 bases between the two ends. The DNA of the CDR3 is TGTGCCAGCAGTTTAATCAGTGTGGACCCTGGTTTTAAGGGTAGGGATACGCAGTATTTT. Its protein is CASSLISVDPGFKGRDTQYF. The full variable domain, with the rest looked up from reference TRBV28 and TRBJ2-3, is DVKVTQSSRYLVKRTGEKVFLECVQDMDHENMFWYRQDPGLGLRLIYFSYDVKMKEKGDIPEGYSVSREKKERFSLILESASTNQTSMYLCASSLISVDPGFKGRDTQYFGPGTRLTVL.

This chain connects TRBV6-6 to TRBJ1-1, with 9 nucleotides matching TRBD1. V lost 0 bases, J lost 7 bases, and 6 bases stayed unmatched. Germline CDR1 and CDR2: MNHNY and SVGAGI (reference sequence). The CDR3 covers 15 residues. CDR3 coding DNA: TGTGCCAGCAGTTACTCGGGACAGGGAGGCTATGAAGCTTTCTTT. Protein sequence: CASSYSGQGGYEAFF.

This sequence joins TRBV19 and TRBJ2-3; 9 nucleotides agree with TRBD2. Germline CDR1 LNHDA, CDR2 SQIVND (reference sequence). The trim removed 7 bases at V and 5 bases at J, leaving 7 bases unmatched. This CDR3 contains 14 residues. The CDR3 DNA follows: TGTGCCAGTACGTTAGCGGGAGTCGTAGATACGCAGTATTTT. Its protein product is CASTLAGVVDTQYF.

V is TRBV5-1 and J is TRBJ2-5; possible D gene TRBD2, 6 bases. There are 13 residues in the CDR3. The germline V gene has CDR1 SGHRS and CDR2 YFSETQ. V was clipped by 4 bases and J by 0 bases, with 7 bases between them. CDR3 sequence reads: CASSGEDQETQYF. The CDR3 region has the DNA TGCGCCAGCAGCGGGGAGGACCAAGAGACCCAGTACTTC.

The chain carries TRBV6-1 and TRBJ1-4; D perhaps matches TRBD1 (5 bases). V dropped 4 bases and J dropped 0 bases, with 12 bases sitting between them. Germline V gives CDR1 MNHNS, CDR2 SASEGT. The CDR3 consists of 16 residues. CDR3 region: CASSGIQAATNEKLFF. The CDR3 nucleotides are TGTGCCAGCAGTGGGATACAGGCTGCAACTAATGAAAAACTGTTTTTT.

DNA of the CDR3: TGTGCCAGCAGCCCCCAGAAGGGTGAGCAGTTCTTC. It codes for CASSPQKGEQFF. This chain connects TRBV7-3 to TRBJ2-1; unclear D gene. The CDR3 is 12 amino acids. V lost 5 bases to trimming and J lost 9 bases, with 11 bases between them. Looked up from germline, CDR1 is SGHTA and CDR2 is FQGTGA.

The chain has TRBV14 and TRBJ2-7, with D possibly being TRBD1 (5 bases). CDR1 and CDR2 (germline): SGHDN, FVKESK. This CDR3 region has 14 residues. V was clipped by 2 bases and J by 1 base, with 9 bases between them. CDR3 loop: CASSQQTVSYEQYF. The CDR3 DNA follows: TGTGCCAGCAGCCAACAGACAGTGTCCTACGAGCAGTACTTC. The full variable domain, in which reference TRBV14 and TRBJ2-7 provide the parts outside the CDR3, is EAGVTQFPSHSVIEKGQTVTLRCDPISGHDNLYWYRRVMGKEIKFLLHFVKESKQDESGMPNNRFLAERTGGTYSTLKVQPAELEDSGVYFCASSQQTVSYEQYFGPGTRLTVT.

The CDR3 sequence: CASSPGRSSYEQYF. DNA for the CDR3: TGTGCCAGCAGCCCGGGACGGAGTAGCTACGAGCAGTACTTC. This chain links TRBV9 with TRBJ2-7; D may match TRBD1 or TRBD2 (5 bases each). Germline V lookup: CDR1 SGDLS, CDR2 YYNGEE. This CDR3 has 14 amino acids. Trimming cost V 4 bases and J 3 bases, with 14 bases left between them. Full variable domain (rest looked up from reference TRBV9 and TRBJ2-7): DSGVTQTPKHLITATGQRVTLRCSPRSGDLSVYWYQQSLDQGLQFLIQYYNGEERAKGNILERFSAQQFPDLHSELNLSSLELGDSALYFCASSPGRSSYEQYFGPGTRLTVT.

J is TRBJ1-2 and V is TRBV7-2; D unresolved. The V gene lost 4 bases and the J gene lost 4 bases, with 13 bases spanning the gap. Germline V gene data show CDR1 as SGHTA and CDR2 as FQGNSA. The CDR3 is 14 residues long. CDR3 DNA: TGTGCCAGCAGCTCCGACCAACAAACCTATGGCTACACCTTC. Protein: CASSSDQQTYGYTF.

The chain has TRBV27 and TRBJ1-5, with D perhaps matching TRBD1 (6 bases). Trimming cost V 0 bases and J 5 bases, with 11 bases left between them. From germline, CDR1 is MNHEY and CDR2 SMNVEV (reference sequence). This CDR3 contains 15 residues. For the CDR3, the DNA is TGTGCCAGCAGTTTATCCCGACAGGATCATCAGCCCCAGCATTTT. Translating it yields CASSLSRQDHQPQHF.

CDR3 amino acids: CASTTGTGIRNTIYF. The DNA for the CDR3 is TGTGCCAGCACAACCGGGACAGGGATAAGAAACACCATATATTTT. The chain combines TRBV2 with TRBJ1-3, with TRBD1 matching 9 bases. Per the germline V gene, CDR1 is SNHLY and CDR2 is FYNNEI. This CDR3 comprises 15 residues. The V and J ends lost 7 bases and 5 bases, in that order; junction bases with no gene match: 9.

V is TRBV2 and J is TRBJ2-7; perhaps D is TRBD1 or TRBD2 (5 bases each). This CDR3 has 14 residues. Trimming removed 8 bases from V and 1 base from J, with 15 bases in between. Germline assignment: CDR1 SNHLY and CDR2 FYNNEI. The CDR3 sequence: CASRGRGPSYEQYF. The CDR3 DNA reads as TGTGCCAGCCGCGGCCGGGGCCCTTCCTACGAGCAGTACTTC.

This chain joins TRBV28 and TRBJ1-1; TRBD1 is a possible D gene (5 bases). Germline CDR1 and CDR2: MDHEN and SYDVKM. The V gene lost 11 bases and the J gene lost 7 bases, with 20 bases spanning the gap. The CDR3 consists of 13 residues. The CDR3 DNA reads as TGTGCCGTGAAGGGGAGGACACCTCTTGAAGCTTTCTTT. Translation: CAVKGRTPLEAFF. Full variable domain (outside the CDR3, taken from reference TRBV28 and TRBJ1-1): DVKVTQSSRYLVKRTGEKVFLECVQDMDHENMFWYRQDPGLGLRLIYFSYDVKMKEKGDIPEGYSVSREKKERFSLILESASTNQTSMYLCAVKGRTPLEAFFGQGTRLTVV.

This sequence joins TRBV27 and TRBJ2-5; D may correspond to TRBD1 or TRBD2 (5 bases each). The CDR3 runs to 15 residues. CDR1 MNHEY and CDR2 SMNVEV come from the germline V gene (reference sequence). V lost 0 bases and J lost 5, with 13 bases in between. CDR3 protein: CASSLSTWDRETQYF. In DNA, the CDR3 is TGTGCCAGCAGTTTATCGACTTGGGACCGGGAGACCCAGTACTTC.

The chain uses TRBV5-1 and TRBJ2-3, with TRBD2 matching over 11 bases. V gave up 4 bases and J gave up 1 base; unmatched junction bases: 5. Germline V gene sequence: CDR1 SGHRS, CDR2 YFSETQ. The CDR3 is made up of 16 amino acids. For the CDR3, the DNA is TGCGCCAGCAGCGGCGGGACTAGCGGACGCACAGATACGCAGTATTTT. It yields the protein CASSGGTSGRTDTQYF.

The rearrangement links TRBV5-1 to TRBJ1-1; D might be TRBD1 (6 bases). V lost 4 bases and J 7 bases, leaving 20 bases between the germline ends. The CDR3 has 15 residues. Per germline, CDR1 SGHRS and CDR2 YFSETQ. This chain's CDR3 is CASSVSGTRPREAFF. CDR3 DNA sequence: TGCGCCAGCAGCGTATCCGGGACACGACCACGTGAAGCTTTCTTT.

The chain links TRBV28 to TRBJ1-4; TRBD1 might be the D (6 bases). Between the trimmed V and J ends, which lost 1 base and 8 bases, there was a span of 17 bases. The CDR3 runs to 16 residues. Germline V gene sequence: CDR1 MDHEN, CDR2 SYDVKM. CDR3 nucleotide sequence: TGTGCCAGCAGTTTATCTCGAGCAGCAGGGGTCGAAAAACTGTTTTTT. Its translation: CASSLSRAAGVEKLFF.

The chain couples TRBV7-3 to TRBJ2-7; 9 bases are shared with TRBD2. Trimming at V came to 6 bases and at J to 0 bases, leaving 6 bases not matched to a gene. CDR3 size: 15 residues. Per germline, CDR1 SGHTA and CDR2 FQGTGA. Here the CDR3 DNA reads TGTGCCAGCAGGCGTGCGGGACTAGCCTCCTACGAGCAGTACTTC. Protein: CASRRAGLASYEQYF.

This clone was seen once. The chain uses TRBV7-8 and TRBJ2-2; 11 nucleotides line up with TRBD2. Germline CDR1 is SGHVS and CDR2 is FQNEAQ. This CDR3 is built from 16 residues. Trimming at V came to 2 bases and at J to 6 bases, leaving 5 bases not matched to a gene. CDR3 nucleotides: TGTGCCAGCAGCTTACGATCACTAGCGGGAGCCGGGGAGCTGTTTTTT. Translating it yields CASSLRSLAGAGELFF.

J is TRBJ2-3 and V is TRBV7-2, with 10 positions matching TRBD1. Germline V gene lookup returns CDR1 SGHTA and CDR2 FQGNSA. Germline trimming cut 5 bases from V and 5 bases from J; bases unmatched to any gene: 16. This CDR3 has 18 residues. CDR3 in amino acids: CASSLHTYRDRGRDTQYF. The CDR3 nucleotides read TGTGCCAGCAGCCTCCACACGTACCGGGACAGGGGCAGAGATACGCAGTATTTT. Full variable domain (outside the CDR3, taken from reference TRBV7-2 and TRBJ2-3): GAGVSQSPSNKVTEKGKDVELRCDPISGHTALYWYRQSLGQGLEFLIYFQGNSAPDKSGLPSDRFSAERTGGSVSTLTIQRTQQEDSAVYLCASSLHTYRDRGRDTQYFGPGTRLTVL.

The chain is built from TRBV2 and TRBJ2-3; TRBD1 or TRBD2 may be the D gene (5 bases each). Trimming stripped 4 bases from V and 6 bases from J, with 17 bases between. This CDR3 is built from 15 residues. From germline, CDR1 is SNHLY and CDR2 FYNNEI. The CDR3 DNA is TGTGCCAGCAGTGTGAATGCAGGGTCGGGGGATACGCAGTATTTT. Protein sequence: CASSVNAGSGDTQYF.

V is TRBV7-3 and J is TRBJ2-1, with 7 bases matching TRBD1. Trimming cost V 4 bases and J 6 bases; bases outside gene matches: 3. This CDR3 region has 13 residues. Germline V gives CDR1 SGHTA, CDR2 FQGTGA. CDR3: CASSWGQPNEQFF. In DNA, the CDR3 is TGTGCCAGCAGCTGGGGACAGCCCAATGAGCAGTTCTTC.

The chain employs TRBV4-3 and TRBJ1-4; 7 positions match TRBD1. CDR1 LGHNA and CDR2 YSLEER come from the germline V gene. V shed 6 bases, J shed 8 bases, and the junction held 12 bases outside the gene matches. This CDR3 spans 15 amino acids. In DNA form, the CDR3 reads TGCGCCAGCAGTCATGGAGGGGGCGAGGACGAAAAACTGTTTTTT. It is translated as CASSHGGGEDEKLFF.

The rearrangement links TRBV7-9 to TRBJ1-2; D call uncertain. This CDR3 spans 13 amino acids. The ends were cut back, 5 bases at V and 6 bases at J, with 13 bases in the middle. Germline lookup yields CDR1 SEHNR and CDR2 FQNEAQ (reference sequence). CDR3 bases: TGTGCCAGCAGCCCCAACTCTCGGGATGGCTACACCTTC. Its protein is CASSPNSRDGYTF.

The rearrangement joins TRBV2 to TRBJ2-3; 8 bases fit TRBD1. CDR1 SNHLY and CDR2 FYNNEI come from the germline V gene. CDR3 length: 13 amino acids. V shed 5 bases, J shed 4 bases, and the junction held 2 bases outside the gene matches. CDR3 nucleotide sequence: TGTGCCAGCAGTAAACAGGGGGCAGATACGCAGTATTTT. Translation: CASSKQGADTQYF.

The chain uses TRBV2 and TRBJ2-7, with 7 nucleotides matching TRBD1. The CDR3 is 14 residues long. Looked up from germline, CDR1 is SNHLY and CDR2 is FYNNEI. Trimming removed 6 bases from V and 3 bases from J; junction bases left unmatched: 8. CDR3 region: CASRGDSFVYEQYF. The CDR3 DNA follows: TGTGCCAGCAGGGGGGACAGCTTTGTCTACGAGCAGTACTTC.

This chain uses TRBV28 with TRBJ1-4; TRBD1 aligns across 8 bases. V lost 10 bases, J lost 6 bases, and 7 bases stayed unmatched. The CDR3 extends over 13 amino acids. Germline V lookup: CDR1 MDHEN, CDR2 SYDVKM. CDR3 sequence reads: CATGGRSYEKLFF. CDR3 nucleotide sequence: TGTGCCACAGGGGGCAGGTCCTATGAAAAACTGTTTTTT.

This clone was detected once. This chain connects TRBV30 to TRBJ2-4; TRBD1 matches at 9 bases. V trimming: 3 bases; J trimming: 7 bases; junction bases outside the gene matches: 4. The CDR3 is made up of 13 amino acids. Germline CDR1 is GTSNPN and CDR2 is SVGIG (reference sequence). The CDR3 nucleotides are TGTGCCTGGAGAGGACAGGGGATGAACATTCAGTACTTC. It encodes CAWRGQGMNIQYF.